The entry below describes one TCR beta chain. The data were obtained in a study of blood T cell repertoires in COVID-19. The repertoire was sequenced with immunoSEQ multiplex PCR; TCRdb's copy has only in-frame clones and lacks some. The profile covers 200,000 or so clones, with about 86% appearing a single time and 7.5% taken by the ten largest. Participants were aged about 18 to 90 years, lived in over 20 US areas, and enrolled virtually. Two negative PCRs, clearance, or symptom resolution were required of recovered Cohort 3 donors. The sample consisted of PBMCs or T cells enriched from blood (not recorded which). The receptor comes from a man in his forties who had recovered from COVID-19.

The CDR3 coding sequence is TGTGCCACCAGTGAACAGAACCTTATTCGCGGCTACACCTTC. It codes for CATSEQNLIRGYTF. The chain is built from TRBV24-1 and TRBJ1-2; D not certain. CDR1 and CDR2 (germline): KGHDR, SFDVKD. The CDR3 contains 14 residues. Between the trimmed V and J ends, which lost 4 bases and 8 bases, there was a span of 16 bases.